Each of the 13 T cell receptor beta chains below was sequenced from the same sample in a study of cytomegalovirus exposure and HLA in healthy donors. Use of 60 Vbeta and 13 Jbeta primers characterized the PCR. Method: immunoSEQ multiplex PCR; TCRdb's copy keeps in-frame clones and lacks some. Found here are approximately 220,000 clones, 76% of them singletons; the top ten hold 0.63%. The sequenced material came from PBMCs. The receptors were gathered from a man aged 18 to 35 in good health and CMV-seronegative.

This clone came up a few times. The CDR3 sequence is CASSQVSMGLAGEPAGELFF. The CDR3 DNA sequence: TGTGCCAGCAGCCAAGTTAGTATGGGACTAGCGGGAGAGCCAGCCGGGGAGCTGTTTTTT. The rearrangement links TRBV4-2 to TRBJ2-2; 14 bases match TRBD2. The CDR3 is made up of 20 amino acids. The germline V gene has CDR1 LGHNA and CDR2 YNFKEQ. The V and J ends lost 1 base and 6 bases, in that order; junction bases with no gene match: 13.

The chain employs TRBV9 and TRBJ2-7, with D maybe TRBD2 (6 bases). Germline V gene lookup returns CDR1 SGDLS and CDR2 YYNGEE. Trimming cost V 0 bases and J 4 bases, with 11 bases left between them. The CDR3 contains 14 residues. The CDR3 bases are TGTGCCAGCAGCGTAGGCGGGGCGGAATACGAGCAGTACTTC. Translation gives CASSVGGAEYEQYF. Complete variable domain (other parts from reference TRBV9 and TRBJ2-7): DSGVTQTPKHLITATGQRVTLRCSPRSGDLSVYWYQQSLDQGLQFLIQYYNGEERAKGNILERFSAQQFPDLHSELNLSSLELGDSALYFCASSVGGAEYEQYFGPGTRLTVT.

The genes are TRBV19 and TRBJ2-1; D gene unclear. Trimming took 5 bases from V and 11 from J, leaving 16 bases between them. The length of the CDR3 is 13 residues. Germline loops: CDR1 LNHDA, CDR2 SQIVND (reference sequence). The CDR3 here is CASSDTSHSKQFF. DNA of the CDR3: TGTGCCAGTAGTGACACCTCCCACTCGAAGCAGTTCTTC.

CDR3 loop: CASSVDSTGELFF. For the CDR3, the DNA is TGCGCCAGCAGCGTGGACAGCACCGGGGAGCTGTTTTTT. The chain carries TRBV5-1 and TRBJ2-2; perhaps TRBD1 as D (6 bases). Germline values: CDR1 SGHRS, CDR2 YFSETQ. V shed 4 bases and J shed 4 bases, with 8 bases lying between them. The CDR3 covers 13 residues.

The chain is built from TRBV7-3 and TRBJ2-5, with 9 bases that match TRBD2. Trimming at V came to 0 bases and at J to 2 bases, leaving 1 base not matched to a gene. This CDR3 spans 15 amino acids. Germline assignment: CDR1 SGHTA and CDR2 FQGTGA. The CDR3 is CASSLTLAGQETQYF. As DNA, the CDR3 is TGTGCCAGCAGCTTAACGCTAGCGGGGCAAGAGACCCAGTACTTC.

This rearrangement joins TRBV5-4 to TRBJ1-2; 8 bases match TRBD1. The trim removed 7 bases at V and 8 bases at J, leaving 7 bases unmatched. The CDR3 sequence is 12 residues long. CDR1 SGHNT and CDR2 YYREEE come from the germline V gene (reference sequence). In DNA form, the CDR3 reads TGTGCCAGCGGTCAGGGGGCGGGAGGCTACACCTTC. This encodes CASGQGAGGYTF. The whole variable domain, filled in from reference TRBV5-4 and TRBJ1-2, reads ETGVTQSPTHLIKTRGQQVTLRCSSQSGHNTVSWYQQALGQGPQFIFQYYREEENGRGNFPPRFSGLQFPNYSSELNVNALELDDSALYLCASGQGAGGYTFGSGTRLTVV.

The chain has TRBV29-1 and TRBJ2-3; 8 bases align to TRBD2. Trimming removed 4 bases from V and 7 bases from J; junction bases left unmatched: 4. Germline V gene data show CDR1 as SQVTM and CDR2 as ANQGSEA. This CDR3 contains 12 residues. The chain's CDR3 is CSVGPSGYTQYF. CDR3 DNA: TGCAGCGTTGGTCCTAGCGGGTATACGCAGTATTTT.

This clone was recorded only once. V is TRBV9 and J is TRBJ1-4, with 10 bases aligning to TRBD1. The germline gives CDR1 SGDLS, CDR2 YYNGEE. This CDR3 has 15 residues. V lost 3 bases and J lost 8; bases outside the gene matches: 7. The CDR3 sequence is CASSARTGGGEKLFF. The DNA of the CDR3 is TGTGCCAGCAGCGCACGGACAGGGGGTGGAGAAAAACTGTTTTTT.

The chain uses TRBV7-3 and TRBJ2-7, with a possible D match to TRBD1 (6 bases). The germline CDR1 and CDR2 sequences are SGHTA and FQGTGA. The CDR3 totals 15 residues. V lost 2 bases to trimming and J lost 0 bases, with 11 bases between them. The chain's CDR3 is CASSLLGGSSYEQYF. The CDR3 region has the DNA TGTGCCAGCAGCTTATTAGGGGGAAGCTCCTACGAGCAGTACTTC.

This sequence joins TRBV6-1 and TRBJ1-4; D call uncertain. The CDR3 sequence is 10 residues long. V was shortened by 6 bases and J by 8 bases, with 4 bases between the two germline ends. CDR1 and CDR2 (germline): MNHNS, SASEGT. The CDR3 is CASRREKLFF. The DNA for the CDR3 is TGTGCCAGCAGGCGCGAAAAACTGTTTTTT.

The chain links TRBV28 to TRBJ2-2; maybe TRBD2 (6 bases). The CDR3 runs 13 residues. Trimming left V 4 bases short and J 8 bases short, with 11 bases between. In germline, CDR1 is MDHEN, CDR2 SYDVKM. The CDR3 is CASSSGAGGELFF. CDR3 DNA sequence: TGTGCCAGCAGTTCGGGCGCGGGGGGGGAGCTGTTTTTT.

The V call is TRBV6-4, the J call TRBJ2-3; the match to TRBD2 covers 7 bases. J was trimmed by 2 bases and V by 5 bases; bases with no gene match: 1. CDR3 size: 13 residues. Germline V lookup: CDR1 MRHNA, CDR2 SNTAGT. The CDR3 DNA reads TGTGCCAGCAGTAGCGGGACCACAGATACGCAGTATTTT. It translates to CASSSGTTDTQYF.

This clone was seen a single time. The rearrangement uses TRBV19 and TRBJ2-1; 9 nucleotides agree with TRBD2. The CDR3 runs to 19 residues. After removal of 6 bases from V and 0 bases from J, the junction contained 15 bases not matched to a gene. The V gene's germline CDR1 is LNHDA and CDR2 SQIVND (reference sequence). The CDR3, as DNA: TGTGCCAGTAGGAATGGGGCGGCACATAGCGGGAGCTCCTACAATGAGCAGTTCTTC. Translated: CASRNGAAHSGSSYNEQFF.